The rows below give T cell receptor beta chains drawn from one sample of a study of blood T cell repertoires in COVID-19. TCRdb keeps only in-frame clones here, not all; method: immunoSEQ multiplex PCR. The table includes fewer than 90,000 clones, 75% to 90% detected once. Sequences were obtained from peripheral blood. All receptors derive from a male donor with acute or convalescent COVID-19. Each CDR3 is given with its conserved first and last residue. D genes are given only for firm matches. Expanded clones are given a class, and other clones once, few, many or no size at all.

V gene	clone size	J gene	D gene	CDR3 protein	CDR3 DNA
TRBV7-9	.	TRBJ1-5	TRBD1	CASSTGGSNQPQHF	TGTGCCAGCAGCACAGGGGGTAGCAATCAGCCCCAGCATTTT
TRBV3-1/TRBV3-2	.	TRBJ2-3	.	CASSPPSVDTQYF	TGTGCCAGCAGCCCCCCGAGCGTAGATACGCAGTATTTT
TRBV18	.	TRBJ2-2	TRBD2	CASSPGTRGTGELFF	TGTGCCAGCTCACCGGGGACTAGAGGAACCGGGGAGCTGTTTTTT
TRBV7-2	once	TRBJ2-5	TRBD2	CASELATQETQYF	TGTGCCAGCGAACTAGCGACACAAGAGACCCAGTACTTC
TRBV6-6	.	TRBJ1-1	.	CASSRNTEAFF	TGTGCCAGCAGCCGGAACACTGAAGCTTTCTTT
TRBV6-6	.	TRBJ1-1	.	CASTLTQGLNTEAFF	TGTGCCAGCACCCTAACTCAGGGGTTGAACACTGAAGCTTTCTTT
TRBV3-1/TRBV3-2	.	TRBJ2-3	TRBD2	CASSQDERGPTDTQYF	TGTGCCAGCAGCCAAGACGAGCGGGGGCCCACAGATACGCAGTATTTT
TRBV11-3	.	TRBJ2-5	TRBD2	CASTVRGDYLHQETQYF	TGTGCCAGCACAGTGCGGGGGGACTACCTCCACCAAGAGACCCAGTACTTC
TRBV6-5	.	TRBJ2-4	.	CASSYSRSGAKNIQYF	TGTGCCAGCAGTTACTCGAGGTCGGGGGCCAAAAACATTCAGTACTTC
TRBV6-5	.	TRBJ2-1	.	CASSFRDRYEQFF	TGTGCCAGCAGTTTCAGGGATAGGTATGAGCAGTTCTTC
TRBV7-6	.	TRBJ2-5	TRBD2	CASSQAGGAEETQYF	TGTGCCAGCAGCCAAGCGGGGGGGGCCGAGGAGACCCAGTACTTC
TRBV2	.	TRBJ1-5	.	CASSDSGGRQPQHF	TGTGCCAGCAGTGACTCGGGGGGGCGTCAGCCCCAGCATTTT
TRBV3-1/TRBV3-2	once	TRBJ2-6	TRBD1	CASSQMGTASSGANVLTF	TGTGCCAGCAGCCAGATGGGGACAGCGAGCTCTGGGGCCAACGTCCTGACTTTC
TRBV7-9	.	TRBJ2-7	.	CASSFGGGGSYEQYF	TGTGCCAGCAGCTTTGGCGGGGGCGGCTCCTACGAGCAGTACTTC
TRBV11-2	.	TRBJ2-7	.	CASSPTSYEQYF	TGTGCCAGCAGCCCTACTTCCTACGAGCAGTACTTC
TRBV7-2	.	TRBJ2-1	TRBD1	CASSSRQGRNEQFF	TGTGCCAGCAGCTCACGACAGGGGAGAAATGAGCAGTTCTTC
TRBV15	.	TRBJ2-7	TRBD1	CATSRAAGTDYEQYF	TGTGCCACCAGCAGAGCCGCCGGGACAGACTACGAGCAGTACTTC
TRBV5-1	.	TRBJ1-6	.	CASSPTREGYSPLHF	TGCGCCAGCAGCCCCACGAGGGAGGGATACTCACCCCTCCACTTT
TRBV3-1/TRBV3-2	.	TRBJ2-5	TRBD2	CASSQEPLAGGRRGTQYF	TGTGCCAGCAGCCAAGAGCCACTAGCGGGGGGACGTCGGGGGACCCAGTACTTC
TRBV10-3	.	TRBJ2-2	.	CAISERDNGELFF	TGTGCCATCAGTGAGCGGGACAACGGGGAGCTGTTTTTT
TRBV5-5	.	TRBJ1-1	.	CASSFSDGTEAFF	TGTGCCAGCAGCTTTTCTGACGGGACTGAAGCTTTCTTT
TRBV7-9	.	TRBJ2-5	.	CASSLGLPTQETQYF	TGTGCCAGCAGCCTCGGACTACCCACCCAAGAGACCCAGTACTTC
TRBV5-1	.	TRBJ2-1	.	CASSLFGQFSYNDQFF	TGCGCCAGCAGCTTATTCGGACAGTTCTCCTACAATGACCAGTTCTTC
TRBV5-1	.	TRBJ2-5	TRBD2	CASSHGLAGAGETQYF	TGCGCCAGCAGCCACGGACTAGCGGGGGCAGGAGAGACCCAGTACTTC
TRBV5-1	.	TRBJ2-7	TRBD1	CASSLEQGNYEQYF	TGCGCCAGCAGCTTGGAACAGGGGAACTACGAGCAGTACTTC
TRBV28	.	TRBJ1-1	.	CASSTGIGTEAFF	TGTGCCAGCAGTACGGGGATAGGCACTGAAGCTTTCTTT
TRBV24-1	.	TRBJ2-3	TRBD2	CATSEPAISGVLDTQYF	TGTGCCACCAGTGAACCTGCGATTAGCGGGGTTTTAGATACGCAGTATTTT
TRBV7-9	few	TRBJ2-7	TRBD1	CASSKRGPHEQYF	TGTGCCAGCAGCAAGAGGGGGCCCCACGAGCAGTACTTC
TRBV6-5	.	TRBJ1-5	.	CASSYGRQGGNQPQHF	TGTGCCAGCAGTTACGGTCGCCAGGGTGGGAATCAGCCCCAGCATTTT
TRBV3-1/TRBV3-2	.	TRBJ1-1	.	CASSPTGAVRNTEAFF	TGTGCCAGCAGCCCTACTGGAGCGGTGAGAAACACTGAAGCTTTCTTT
TRBV15	.	TRBJ1-2	TRBD1	CATSRGDRVYGYTF	TGTGCCACCAGCAGAGGGGACAGGGTCTATGGCTACACCTTC